These T cell receptor beta chains were read from a single sample in a study of CD8 T cells in Susac syndrome. TCRdb redid the calling of the immunoSEQ multiplex PCR reads with MiXCR, one entry per CDR3 protein. Of about 200,000 distinct CDR3 sequences listed, 85% to 95% are singletons. Source material: CD4+ T cells from PBMCs. The receptors were gathered from a human donor in good health. The CDR3 runs from the conserved cysteine through the conserved F or W. A D gene is named only where the DNA matches it firmly. Only part of the rows carry a size: once, few, many, or a class if the clone is expanded.

clone_size,v_call,d_call,j_call,cdr3_nt,cdr3_aa
.,TRBV28,.,TRBJ2-4,TGTGCCAGCGGCATCGAACGGGCAGTTCAGTACTTC,CASGIERAVQYF
.,TRBV2,.,TRBJ1-2,TGTGCCAGCATCCCGGCAGGGAGGTATGGCTACACCTTC,CASIPAGRYGYTF
.,TRBV3-1,.,TRBJ2-3,TGTGCCAGCAGCCAAGCGCGGACCACAGATACGCAGTATTTT,CASSQARTTDTQYF
once,TRBV29-1,.,TRBJ1-5,TGCAGCGTCGTGGCTAAGGGCAATCAGCCCCAGCATTTT,CSVVAKGNQPQHF
.,TRBV5-1,.,TRBJ2-5,TGCGCCAGCAGCTTATGGCAGCCCCAAGAGACCCAGTACTTC,CASSLWQPQETQYF
.,TRBV18,TRBD1,TRBJ1-2,TGTGCCAGCTCACGAGGGACAGATCGGGATGGCTACACCTTC,CASSRGTDRDGYTF
.,TRBV29-1,.,TRBJ1-1,TGCAGCGGGCACGGGACGGCGAACACTGAAGCTTTCTTT,CSGHGTANTEAFF
.,TRBV29-1,.,TRBJ1-2,TGCAGCGCCGACGGTCACTATGGCTACACCTTC,CSADGHYGYTF
once,TRBV29-1,.,TRBJ1-1,TGCAGCGTTGATGTACCGGGTCCCACTTTCGAAGCTTTCTTT,CSVDVPGPTFEAFF
.,TRBV7-2,.,TRBJ1-1,TGTGCCAGCAGCTTACAGAACACTGAAGCTTTCTTT,CASSLQNTEAFF
.,TRBV25-1,.,TRBJ1-1,TGTGCCAGCAGTGAATATGGCTCGGTGAACACTGAAGCTTTCTTT,CASSEYGSVNTEAFF
.,TRBV4-3,.,TRBJ1-4,TGCGCCAGCAGCCAAGGTACCCGTGAAAAACTGTTTTTT,CASSQGTREKLFF
.,TRBV7-9,.,TRBJ2-7,TGTGCCAGCAGCTCCCAGGGCCGAGGGGGGCGATCCTACGAGCAGTACTTC,CASSSQGRGGRSYEQYF
once,TRBV3-1,.,TRBJ2-3,TGTGCCAGCAGCCAAGCGGGGACCGGCACAGATACGCAGTATTTT,CASSQAGTGTDTQYF
.,TRBV24-1,TRBD1,TRBJ2-4,TGTGCCACCAGTGATTCTATAAGGGGACAGGGAATGGCCAAAAACATTCAGTACTTC,CATSDSIRGQGMAKNIQYF
.,TRBV29-1,.,TRBJ1-2,TGCAGCGTTGAGGTAACTTCTGGTGGCTACACCTTC,CSVEVTSGGYTF
.,TRBV2,.,TRBJ2-6,TGTGCCAGCAGTGCAGGTCGACTCTCTGGGGCCAACGTCCTGACTTTC,CASSAGRLSGANVLTF
.,TRBV6-5,.,TRBJ2-3,TGTGCCAGCAGACCAGGCGGGGATACTACAGATACGCAGTATTTT,CASRPGGDTTDTQYF
.,TRBV7-2,TRBD2,TRBJ2-5,TGTGCCAGCAGCTTCAGCGGGGAACAAGAGACCCAGTACTTC,CASSFSGEQETQYF
.,TRBV3-1,.,TRBJ1-1,TGTGCCAGCAGCCGGTCAGGAATGAACACTGAAGCTTTCTTT,CASSRSGMNTEAFF
.,TRBV24-1,TRBD1,TRBJ1-5,TGTGCCACCAGTGATGCGGGACAGGGCAATCAGCCCCTGCATTTT,CATSDAGQGNQPLHF
.,TRBV5-1,TRBD2,TRBJ2-5,TGCGCCAGCAGCACGGGACTAGGACGGGAGACCCAGTACTTC,CASSTGLGRETQYF
.,TRBV18,.,TRBJ1-1,TGTGCCAGCTCACCAGGGCCAGGGAGATCGGCTTTCTTT,CASSPGPGRSAFF
.,TRBV28,TRBD1,TRBJ2-7,TGTGCCAGCAGCGGACAGGGAGGCGAGCAGTACTTC,CASSGQGGEQYF
.,TRBV9,.,TRBJ2-7,TGTGCCAGCAGCGTAGGACAGGCAAGCTCCTACGAGCAGTACTTC,CASSVGQASSYEQYF
.,TRBV5-1,.,TRBJ2-3,TGCGCCAGCAGCTTGGAACCAGGGGATACAGATACGCAGTATTTT,CASSLEPGDTDTQYF
.,TRBV13,TRBD1,TRBJ2-1,TGTGCCAGCAGCTTCGACAGGGGGCTTTACAATGAGCAGTTCTTC,CASSFDRGLYNEQFF
.,TRBV7-9,.,TRBJ2-3,TGTGCCAGCCCACCCAGGGGCAGGGCAGATACGCAGTATTTT,CASPPRGRADTQYF
.,TRBV27,.,TRBJ2-3,TGTGCCAGCGGGGACGGGAAAACAGATACGCAGTATTTT,CASGDGKTDTQYF
.,TRBV7-2,.,TRBJ2-1,TGTGCCAGCAGCCCCTCCCCGGGGTACTACAATGAGCAGTTCTTC,CASSPSPGYYNEQFF
.,TRBV27,TRBD1,TRBJ1-3,TGTGCCAGCAGTAAGAGGGACAGGGGAGGCCCGTCGGAGCCCATATATTTT,CASSKRDRGGPSEPIYF
.,TRBV30,.,TRBJ1-2,TGTGCCTGGAGGGTAGGGGGAAATTCCTTCGGCTACACCTTC,CAWRVGGNSFGYTF
once,TRBV12-3/TRBV12-4,.,TRBJ1-1,TGTGCCAGCACGCCCCTTAGGGGAGGCACTGAAGCTTTCTTT,CASTPLRGGTEAFF
.,TRBV18,.,TRBJ1-6,TGTGCCAGCTCACCAGAGCAGGGGAAATCACCCCTCCACTTT,CASSPEQGKSPLHF
.,TRBV7-2,.,TRBJ2-1,TGTGCCAGCAGCTTATCGGGAGTCACGGTTGAGCAGTTCTTC,CASSLSGVTVEQFF
.,TRBV20-1,.,TRBJ2-5,TGCAGTGCTAGAGGACTGGAGGGGACCCAGTACTTC,CSARGLEGTQYF
.,TRBV25-1,TRBD1,TRBJ2-3,TGTGCCAGTCGGACAGGGTGGGATACGCAGTATTTT,CASRTGWDTQYF
few,TRBV25-1,.,TRBJ2-5,TGTGCCAGCACCCCGGATGCGCGGTACAAAGAGACCCAGTACTTC,CASTPDARYKETQYF
once,TRBV5-1,.,TRBJ2-2,TGCGCCAGCAGCTTTGATCCGGCAGACACACTCACCGGGGAGCTGTTTTTT,CASSFDPADTLTGELFF
.,TRBV7-7,.,TRBJ2-3,TGTGCTAGCAGCGCTGGGCGGACAGATACGCAGTATTTT,CASSAGRTDTQYF
.,TRBV29-1,TRBD2,TRBJ2-3,TGCAGCGTTGAATTAGCGGGGGGCGGAGATACGCAGTATTTT,CSVELAGGGDTQYF
.,TRBV15,TRBD1,TRBJ2-7,TGTGCCACCAGCGCCCGACAGGGGCTCACCTACGAGCAGTACTTC,CATSARQGLTYEQYF
.,TRBV27,TRBD2,TRBJ2-5,TGTGCCAGCAGTGTGGGACTAGCGGGAGTGGAGACCCAGTACTTC,CASSVGLAGVETQYF
.,TRBV19,.,TRBJ1-5,TGTGCCAGTAGTATTCGGACAGATAGCAATCAGCCCCAGCATTTT,CASSIRTDSNQPQHF
.,TRBV7-9,.,TRBJ1-1,TGTGCCAGCAGCTTAGTAGTTGAGCCTGAAGCTTTCTTT,CASSLVVEPEAFF
.,TRBV29-1,TRBD1,TRBJ1-5,TGCAGCGTTGCAACAGGGGGCGCGGGTCAGCCCCAGCATTTT,CSVATGGAGQPQHF
.,TRBV28,.,TRBJ2-3,TGTGCCGTAGAGGGCCCAGATACGCAGTATTTT,CAVEGPDTQYF
.,TRBV15,.,TRBJ2-1,TGTGCCACCAGCACCTTCGGGGGGCCCAGCTCCTACAATGAGCAGTTCTTC,CATSTFGGPSSYNEQFF
.,TRBV4-1,.,TRBJ1-1,TGCGCCAGCAGCCCGGACACCATCAGCAACACTGAAGCTTTCTTT,CASSPDTISNTEAFF
.,TRBV12-5,.,TRBJ2-1,TGTGCTAGTGGTTTGGATCCCACCTCTGAGCAGTTCTTC,CASGLDPTSEQFF
once,TRBV19,.,TRBJ1-1,TGTGCCAGTAGCATTCCCGGGGACACTGAAGCTTTCTTT,CASSIPGDTEAFF
.,TRBV6-5,.,TRBJ1-3,TGTGCCAGCAGAAGACCTGGAAACACCATATATTTT,CASRRPGNTIYF
.,TRBV7-2,.,TRBJ2-4,TGTGCCAGCAGCTTATCAATCTCAAACACTCAGTACTTC,CASSLSISNTQYF
.,TRBV29-1,TRBD1,TRBJ2-5,TGCAGCGTCGAGGCCGGAGCCGGGGACAGCCAAGAGACCCAGTACTTC,CSVEAGAGDSQETQYF
.,TRBV9,.,TRBJ1-1,TGTGCCAGCAGCGTAGATATGACAGGCAGCATGAACACTGAAGCTTTCTTT,CASSVDMTGSMNTEAFF
.,TRBV27,TRBD1,TRBJ1-2,TGTGCCAGCAGTTTTAGGGGGCGGGCGAATGGCTACACCTTC,CASSFRGRANGYTF
.,TRBV4-3,.,TRBJ2-2,TGCGCCAGCAGCCACCAAGCAATCATGACAGCGAACACCGGGGAGCTGTTTTTT,CASSHQAIMTANTGELFF